These 24 T cell receptor beta chains originate from one sample sequenced in a study of CD8 T cells in ankylosing spondylitis. Study-wide findings and caveats: Ankylosing spondylitis blood appeared to be characterized by a TCR beta motif of about 8 highly homologous variants.

A single record per CDR3 protein comes from TCRdb applying MiXCR to the 5' RACE reads. The data contain 700,000 or so distinct CDR3 sequences, about 20% of them singletons. These receptors have no known antigen. Sequences were obtained from blood, either unsorted or a sorted T cell fraction (not recorded which). The receptors come from a male donor with ankylosing spondylitis.

This clonotype was counted only a few times. This sequence joins TRBV6-1 and TRBJ2-2, with 8 bases matching TRBD1. The CDR3 contains 16 residues. Looked up from germline, CDR1 is MNHNS and CDR2 is SASEGT. J was trimmed by 5 bases and V by 6 bases; bases with no gene match: 11. CDR3 DNA: TGTGCCAGCAGCCTAACCCCACACAGGGGGACCGGGGAGCTGTTTTTT. Encoded protein: CASSLTPHRGTGELFF.

The V and J genes are TRBV21-1 and TRBJ2-2; the D segment call TRBD1 is taken from the table without a DNA check. TRBV21-1 constitutes a pseudogene. The CDR3 has 14 residues. CDR3 DNA sequence: TGCAGAGAACCGGACAGGGACGGGGGCGGGGAGCTGTTTTTT. Translated, it gives CREPDRDGGGELFF.

This clonotype was counted a few times. The chain carries TRBV5-1 and TRBJ2-7, with 9 bases that match TRBD1. Germline trimming cut 3 bases from V and 5 bases from J; bases unmatched to any gene: 6. Germline lookup yields CDR1 SGHRS and CDR2 YFSETQ. This CDR3 has 14 amino acids. The CDR3 protein is CASSSWGTGNEQYF. The CDR3 coding sequence is TGCGCCAGCAGCTCATGGGGGACAGGGAACGAGCAGTACTTC.

This clonotype has only a few counts. This chain uses TRBV5-1 with TRBJ2-7; 8 bases line up with TRBD1. CDR1 and CDR2 from the germline V gene are SGHRS and YFSETQ. V trimming: 3 bases; J trimming: 3 bases; junction bases outside the gene matches: 8. The CDR3 sequence is 15 residues long. CDR3 sequence: CASSSFTGGYYEQYF. In nucleotides, the CDR3 is TGCGCCAGCAGCTCGTTTACAGGGGGGTACTACGAGCAGTACTTC. Full variable domain (remainder filled in from reference TRBV5-1 and TRBJ2-7): KAGVTQTPRYLIKTRGQQVTLSCSPISGHRSVSWYQQTPGQGLQFLFEYFSETQRNKGNFPGRFSGRQFSNSRSEMNVSTLELGDSALYLCASSSFTGGYYEQYFGPGTRLTVT.

V usage is TRBV11-2 and J usage is TRBJ2-1; the D call may be TRBD1 or TRBD2 (5 bases each). The CDR3 loop spans 19 amino acids. The germline gives CDR1 SGHAT, CDR2 FQNNGV. V was shortened by 5 bases and J by 7 bases, with 30 bases between the two germline ends. In DNA form, the CDR3 reads TGTGCCAGCAGCGACCCCCAGGGTATGGCGGACGGGGTCCTAAATGAGCAGTTCTTC. This gives the protein CASSDPQGMADGVLNEQFF.

This clonotype occurred a few times. This chain connects TRBV24-1 to TRBJ2-7; the match to TRBD1 covers 9 bases. Germline V lookup: CDR1 KGHDR, CDR2 SFDVKD. This CDR3 is built from 14 residues. Unmatched junction bases numbered 5, after V lost 3 bases and J lost 6 bases. The CDR3 region is CATSDTGTGTEQYF. In DNA form, the CDR3 reads TGTGCCACCAGTGATACCGGGACAGGGACCGAGCAGTACTTC.

This clonotype was seen a handful of times. The chain has TRBV4-3 and TRBJ2-5, with 9 bases identical to TRBD2. This CDR3 is 16 amino acids long. Looked up from germline, CDR1 is LGHNA and CDR2 is YSLEER. Trimming took 0 bases from V and 5 from J; bases not matched to a gene: 7. CDR3 in amino acids: CASSQEQAGGMETQYF. The CDR3 bases are TGCGCCAGCAGCCAAGAGCAGGCGGGAGGGATGGAGACCCAGTACTTC.

The rearrangement uses TRBV5-1 and TRBJ1-6; 7 bases agree with TRBD1. Trimming took 5 bases from V and 9 from J; bases not matched to a gene: 8. Germline lookup yields CDR1 SGHRS and CDR2 YFSETQ. The CDR3 spans 14 residues. The CDR3 nucleotides read TGCGCCAGCAGAAGACAGGGTCCGGGTTCACCCCTCCACTTT. This encodes CASRRQGPGSPLHF.

V gene TRBV6-5 combines with J gene TRBJ2-7; the D is unclear. Germline V gene lookup returns CDR1 MNHEY and CDR2 SVGAGI. The V end was cut by 6 bases, the J end by 6 bases, with 9 bases between. The CDR3 length is 11 residues. CDR3 coding DNA: TGTGCCAGCAGACTCCACTCCGAGCAGTACTTC. It yields the protein CASRLHSEQYF.

The rearrangement links TRBV5-1 to TRBJ2-7, with D tentatively TRBD2 (7 bases). The CDR3 runs to 14 residues. V was shortened by 4 bases and J by 5 bases, with 16 bases between the two germline ends. Germline V CDR1 and CDR2: SGHRS, YFSETQ. DNA for the CDR3: TGCGCCAGCAGCCCAGGAGGGGGGGGGAACGAGCAGTACTTC. Translation gives CASSPGGGGNEQYF.

The CDR3 DNA reads as TGTGCCAGCAGCTCAGGGCGAGACAGGCCTTCTTACGAGCAGTACTTC. This codes for CASSSGRDRPSYEQYF. The chain links TRBV7-9 to TRBJ2-7, with D possibly matching TRBD1 (6 bases). There are 16 residues in the CDR3. Looked up from germline, CDR1 is SEHNR and CDR2 is FQNEAQ (reference sequence). V lost 4 bases and J 4 bases, leaving 20 bases between the germline ends. Full variable domain (outside the CDR3, taken from reference TRBV7-9 and TRBJ2-7): DTGVSQNPRHKITKRGQNVTFRCDPISEHNRLYWYRQTLGQGPEFLTYFQNEAQLEKSRLLSDRFSAERPKGSFSTLEIQRTEQGDSAMYLCASSSGRDRPSYEQYFGPGTRLTVT.

This rearrangement joins TRBV11-1 to TRBJ2-3, with D tentatively TRBD2 (5 bases). The germline gives CDR1 SGHAT, CDR2 FQDESV (reference sequence). CDR3 length: 18 amino acids. Trimming cost V 4 bases and J 1 base, with 21 bases left between them. The CDR3 here is CASSYRQPKPGGTDTQYF. DNA for the CDR3: TGTGCCAGCAGCTATAGGCAGCCCAAGCCCGGGGGCACAGATACGCAGTATTTT.

The chain employs TRBV5-8 and TRBJ1-2; D remains ambiguous. The V and J ends lost 5 bases and 4 bases respectively, with 9 bases between them. The CDR3 totals 12 residues. The germline V gene has CDR1 SGHTS and CDR2 YDEGEE. The CDR3 DNA follows: TGTGCCAGCAGTGGCGGGCGCTATGGCTACACCTTC. Translated: CASSGGRYGYTF.

The genes are TRBV11-2 and TRBJ2-5, with D hard to call. The CDR3 has 19 residues. Germline values: CDR1 SGHAT, CDR2 FQNNGV. V was trimmed by 5 bases and J by 1 base, leaving 26 bases between them. The CDR3 region has the DNA TGTGCCAGCAGCCCTACTACCCAAGGCCCCCTACCAGGCCAAGAGACCCAGTACTTC. The encoded protein is CASSPTTQGPLPGQETQYF.

The V and J genes are TRBV3-1 and TRBJ1-6; D gene ambiguous. The CDR3 runs to 13 residues. V was clipped by 4 bases and J by 10 bases, with 11 bases between them. Looked up from germline, CDR1 is LGHDT and CDR2 is YNNKEL (reference sequence). The CDR3 bases are TGTGCCAGCAGCCCCGGTATGGGATCACCCCTCCACTTT. Its translation is CASSPGMGSPLHF.

This clonotype was counted only a few times. The chain's CDR3 is CASSRTGNTDTQYF. The CDR3 DNA is TGTGCCAGCAGCCGCACAGGGAACACAGATACGCAGTATTTT. V is TRBV7-8 and J is TRBJ2-3, with a possible D match to TRBD1 (6 bases). Trimming removed 5 bases from V and 2 bases from J, with 11 bases in between. The germline CDR1 and CDR2 sequences are SGHVS and FQNEAQ. The CDR3 is 14 amino acids.

The V call is TRBV6-2 or TRBV6-3, the J call TRBJ2-1; D might be TRBD1 (6 bases). CDR1 MNHEY and CDR2 SVGEGT come from the germline V gene. CDR3 size: 14 residues. V gave up 4 bases and J gave up 2 bases, with 9 bases separating them. The CDR3 DNA follows: TGTGCCAGCAGTTCTTGGGGGCCCTACAATGAGCAGTTCTTC. Protein sequence: CASSSWGPYNEQFF.

V usage is TRBV12-5 and J usage is TRBJ2-7; 7 bases are shared with TRBD1. This CDR3 is 14 amino acids long. Trimming cost V 1 base and J 3 bases; bases outside gene matches: 3. Germline V gene data show CDR1 as LGHNT and CDR2 as FRNRAP. This CDR3 is CASGLGDSRYEQYF. For the CDR3, the DNA is TGTGCTAGTGGTTTGGGGGACAGTCGCTACGAGCAGTACTTC. The full variable domain, completed using reference TRBV12-5 and TRBJ2-7, is DARVTQTPRHKVTEMGQEVTMRCQPILGHNTVFWYRQTMMQGLELLAYFRNRAPLDDSGMPKDRFSAEMPDATLATLKIQPSEPRDSAVYFCASGLGDSRYEQYFGPGTRLTVT.

V is TRBV5-1 and J is TRBJ2-1; D is ambiguous. Trimming shortened V by 4 bases and J by 2 bases, and 28 bases separated the two germline ends. In germline, CDR1 is SGHRS, CDR2 YFSETQ. The CDR3 has 20 residues. The DNA of the CDR3 is TGCGCCAGCAGCCCCAACACCCTTGTTTTCATTGACCTTCCCTACAATGAGCAGTTCTTC. Protein sequence: CASSPNTLVFIDLPYNEQFF.

The sample holds a few counts of this clonotype. The rearrangement links TRBV29-1 to TRBJ2-1; D remains unclear. V was clipped by 1 base and J by 4 bases, with 2 bases between them. The CDR3 runs to 11 residues. The V gene's germline CDR1 is SQVTM and CDR2 ANQGSEA. The CDR3 DNA reads as TGCAGCGTTGAAGGGTACAATGAGCAGTTCTTC. Its protein product is CSVEGYNEQFF.

This clonotype came up a few times. J is TRBJ1-5 and V is TRBV12-3 or TRBV12-4, with 8 bases lining up with TRBD1. The CDR3 extends over 16 amino acids. V lost 4 bases to trimming and J lost 2 bases; unmatched junction nucleotides: 7. The CDR3: CASSSGQGGGNQPQHF. DNA of the CDR3: TGTGCCAGCAGTTCCGGACAGGGAGGGGGCAATCAGCCCCAGCATTTT.

Ten or more counts support this clonotype. J is TRBJ2-2 and V is TRBV6-2 or TRBV6-3; D gene uncertain. CDR3 length: 15 residues. CDR1 MNHEY and CDR2 SVGEGT come from the germline V gene. V shed 2 bases and J shed 2 bases, with 9 bases lying between them. Here the CDR3 DNA reads TGTGCCAGCAGTTACAGCGCTTACAACACCGGGGAGCTGTTTTTT. It encodes CASSYSAYNTGELFF.

This clonotype was observed a handful of times. The gene calls are TRBV2 and TRBJ1-5, with unresolved D. V lost 3 bases to trimming and J lost 3 bases, with 6 bases between them. Germline CDR1 is SNHLY and CDR2 is FYNNEI. The CDR3 runs 13 residues. The CDR3 is CASSEDFNQPQHF. The CDR3 DNA reads as TGTGCCAGCAGTGAGGACTTCAATCAGCCCCAGCATTTT.

The chain combines TRBV4-3 with TRBJ1-2; TRBD1 matches at 10 bases. CDR1 is LGHNA and CDR2 is YSLEER in the germline V gene. J gave up 4 bases and V 3 bases, and 5 bases lay outside the gene matches. The CDR3 is 15 amino acids. DNA for the CDR3: TGCGCCAGCAGCCAGAGGGGACAGGGGTTCTATGGCTACACCTTC. Protein sequence: CASSQRGQGFYGYTF.